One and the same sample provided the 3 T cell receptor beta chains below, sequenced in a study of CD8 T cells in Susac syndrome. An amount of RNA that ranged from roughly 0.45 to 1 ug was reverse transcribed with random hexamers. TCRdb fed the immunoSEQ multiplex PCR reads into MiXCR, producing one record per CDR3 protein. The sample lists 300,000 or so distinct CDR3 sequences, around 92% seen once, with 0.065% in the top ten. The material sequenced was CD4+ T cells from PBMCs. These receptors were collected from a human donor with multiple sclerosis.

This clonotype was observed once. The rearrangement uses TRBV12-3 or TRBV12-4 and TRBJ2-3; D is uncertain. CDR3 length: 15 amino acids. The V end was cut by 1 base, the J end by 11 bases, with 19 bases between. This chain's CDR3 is CASSLGASTGHGQYF. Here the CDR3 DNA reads TGTGCCAGCAGTTTAGGGGCGTCAACGGGCCACGGGCAGTATTTT.

The CDR3 protein is CAISPGTSGYTDTQYF. In nucleotides, the CDR3 is TGTGCCATCAGTCCGGGGACTAGCGGATACACAGATACGCAGTATTTT. This chain connects TRBV10-3 to TRBJ2-3; 11 bases map to TRBD2. Germline assignment: CDR1 ENHRY and CDR2 SYGVKD. The V segment lost 5 bases and the J segment 2 bases; nucleotides outside the gene matches: 6. The CDR3 contains 16 residues.

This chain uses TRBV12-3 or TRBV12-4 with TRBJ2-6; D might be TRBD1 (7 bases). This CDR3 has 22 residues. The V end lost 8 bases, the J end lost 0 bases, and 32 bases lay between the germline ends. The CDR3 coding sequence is TGTGCCAGCGTAACCGCCCGACGGACAGGAGTACTGCGGGGCTCTGGGGCCAACGTCCTGACTTTC. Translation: CASVTARRTGVLRGSGANVLTF.